This TCR beta chain was retrieved from a study of blood T cell repertoires in COVID-19 (dated by TCRdb to 2020 to 2021). Regarding the complete study: The collaborator samples originated in the United States, Italy and Spain and spanned the acute and convalescent phases of COVID-19. The samples were drawn from two sources: the first 160 participants of the ongoing ImmuneRACE study, and over 1,000 subjects contributed by 6 global collaborators. Nearly every sample came with metadata listing a de-identified subject ID, COVID-19 status, age in years and sex. The repertoires were released in a freely available public database meant as a resource for research on the immune response to SARS-CoV-2. Where HLA class I and class II types were available, the types were taken from metadata supplied by the sample provider, not from assay-based typing. The dataset comprised deeply sampled blood TCRbeta repertoires from subjects exposed to, actively infected with, or recovered from COVID-19. The prospective study material was composed of cDNA or gDNA derived from T cells, B-cell-depleted T cells, or PBMCs.

What the work shows at the level of the full study, not this receptor alone: The amount of clinical and demographic metadata varied by source and participant and was provided uncurated.

TCRbeta CDR3 regions were amplified from genomic DNA by means of the immunoSEQ Assay, a bias-controlled multiplex PCR. On the study's bioinformatics: Within the assay, amplification of reference gene primers was used to estimate how many nucleated cells each sample contained. To quantify the absolute abundance of each unique TCRbeta CDR3 rearrangement, sequence reads were collapsed and filtered. Productive Simpson clonality was computed per sample as the square root of Simpson's diversity index over productive rearrangements. TCRdb carries this immuneACCESS record with in-frame sequences only. Its versions omit some clonotypes, under half of them owing to an unresolved V gene in the studies checked, with the rest unexplained. The V and J calls and the clone size are those of that table, but D and trimming were determined from the DNA. The sample table lists 270,000 or so clones, 82% of them with a count of one. Roughly 3% of the sample goes to the ten largest clones.

Reading the germline V gene gives CDR1 SGHAT and CDR2 FQNNGV. The CDR3 covers 18 residues, taking in both the cysteine and the phenylalanine. Kept here is only the CDR3 DNA, which spans 54 bases and is read in frame from base 1. A distance of 24 bases separates the germline ends of V and J, which lose 0 bases and 8 bases respectively. The collaborating institutions used their own protocols to collect whole blood in K2EDTA tubes. Collaborator samples were shipped for TCRbeta analysis as frozen whole blood, isolated PBMCs, or DNA extracted from either sample type. Of note for this clone: This receptor's antigen is unknown. No quality values exist for individual bases; no much larger clone is one base distant.

This TCR came from a woman aged 18-30 years with acute or convalescent COVID-19. Sequenced input: peripheral blood. The rearranged chain carries TRBV11-2 and TRBJ2-3; TRBD2 is a possible D gene, resting on 7 matching bases. The bases read TGTGCCAGCAGCTTAGACGTCTGGGGGGGGCCCGAAGCAGTTACGCAGTATTTT. Translated, it gives CASSLDVWGGPEAVTQYF.